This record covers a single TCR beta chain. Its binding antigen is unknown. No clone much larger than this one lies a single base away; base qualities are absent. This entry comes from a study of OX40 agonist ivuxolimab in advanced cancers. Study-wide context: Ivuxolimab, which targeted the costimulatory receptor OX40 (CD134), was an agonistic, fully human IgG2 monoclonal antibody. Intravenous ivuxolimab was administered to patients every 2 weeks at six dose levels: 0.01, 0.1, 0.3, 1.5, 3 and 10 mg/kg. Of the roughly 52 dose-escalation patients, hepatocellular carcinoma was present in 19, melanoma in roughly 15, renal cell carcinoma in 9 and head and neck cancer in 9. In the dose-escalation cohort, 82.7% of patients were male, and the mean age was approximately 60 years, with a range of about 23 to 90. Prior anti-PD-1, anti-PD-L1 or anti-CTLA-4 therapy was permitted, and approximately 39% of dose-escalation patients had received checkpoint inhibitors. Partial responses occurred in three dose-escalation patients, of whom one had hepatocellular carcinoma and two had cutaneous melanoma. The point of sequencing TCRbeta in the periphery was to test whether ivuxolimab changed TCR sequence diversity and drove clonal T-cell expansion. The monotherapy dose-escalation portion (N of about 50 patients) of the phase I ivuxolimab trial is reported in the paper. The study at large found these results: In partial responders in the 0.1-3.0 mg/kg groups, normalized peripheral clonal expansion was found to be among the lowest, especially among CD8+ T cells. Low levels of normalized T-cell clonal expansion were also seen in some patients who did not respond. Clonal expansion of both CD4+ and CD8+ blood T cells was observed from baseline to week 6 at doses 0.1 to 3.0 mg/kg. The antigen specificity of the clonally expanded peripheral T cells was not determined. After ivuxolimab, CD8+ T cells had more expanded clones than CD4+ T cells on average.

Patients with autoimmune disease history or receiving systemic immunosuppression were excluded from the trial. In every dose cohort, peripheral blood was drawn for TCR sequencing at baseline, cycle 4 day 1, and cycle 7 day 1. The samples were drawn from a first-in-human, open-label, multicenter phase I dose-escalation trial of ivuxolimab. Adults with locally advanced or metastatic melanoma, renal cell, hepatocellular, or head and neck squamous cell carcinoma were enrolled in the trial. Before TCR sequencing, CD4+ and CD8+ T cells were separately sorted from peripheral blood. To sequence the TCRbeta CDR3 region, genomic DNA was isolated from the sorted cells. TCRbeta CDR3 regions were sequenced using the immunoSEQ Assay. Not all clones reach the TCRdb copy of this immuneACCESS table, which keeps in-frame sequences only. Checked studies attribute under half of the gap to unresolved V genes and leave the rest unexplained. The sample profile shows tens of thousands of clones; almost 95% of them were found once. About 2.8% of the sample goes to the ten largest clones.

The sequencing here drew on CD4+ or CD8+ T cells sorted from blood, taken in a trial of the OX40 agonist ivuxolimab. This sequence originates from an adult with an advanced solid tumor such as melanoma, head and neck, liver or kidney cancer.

The encoded CDR3 is CAWSVAIEAFF. Read as DNA, the sequence is TGTGCCTGGAGTGTAGCTATTGAAGCTTTCTTT. The receptor chain draws on TRBV30 and TRBJ1-1, with the D segment identity uncertain. V is clipped by 0 bases and J by 7 bases, and the sequence between their germline boundaries is 6 bases long. The CDR3 runs 11 residues from the cysteine to the phenylalanine. Only the CDR3 portion is preserved as DNA: 33 bases, with reading frame beginning at the first base. CDR1 GTSNPN and CDR2 SVGIG were looked up in the germline V gene (reference sequence).